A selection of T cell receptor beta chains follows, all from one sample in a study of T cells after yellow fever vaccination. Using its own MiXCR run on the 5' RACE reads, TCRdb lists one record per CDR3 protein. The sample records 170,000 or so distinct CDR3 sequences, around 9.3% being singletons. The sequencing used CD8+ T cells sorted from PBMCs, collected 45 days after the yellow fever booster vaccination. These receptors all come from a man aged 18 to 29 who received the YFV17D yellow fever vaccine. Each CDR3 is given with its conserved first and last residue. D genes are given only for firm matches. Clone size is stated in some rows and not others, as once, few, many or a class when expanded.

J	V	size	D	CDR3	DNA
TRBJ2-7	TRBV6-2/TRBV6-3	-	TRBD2	CASSYSVAGEQYF	TGTGCCAGCAGTTACTCGGTAGCGGGGGAGCAGTACTTC
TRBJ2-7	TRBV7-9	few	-	CASTQTAYEQYF	TGTGCCAGCACCCAAACGGCCTACGAGCAGTACTTC
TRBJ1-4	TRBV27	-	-	CASSPSGSTNEKLFF	TGTGCCAGCAGTCCCTCGGGCTCAACTAATGAAAAACTGTTTTTT
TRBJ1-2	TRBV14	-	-	CASSQDYGTGRIYGYTF	TGTGCCAGCAGCCAAGATTATGGAACAGGGAGAATCTATGGCTACACCTTC
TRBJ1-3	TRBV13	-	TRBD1	CASSTTGDSGNTIYF	TGTGCCAGCAGCACTACAGGGGACTCTGGAAACACCATATATTTT
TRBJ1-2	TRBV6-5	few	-	CASSPPGGLLTF	TGTGCCAGCAGTCCCCCTGGGGGGCTTCTAACCTTC
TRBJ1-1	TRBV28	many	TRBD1	CASSFQGARTEAFF	TGTGCCAGCAGTTTTCAGGGGGCGAGGACTGAAGCTTTCTTT
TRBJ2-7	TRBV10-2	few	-	CASSDRTASSYEQYF	TGCGCCAGCAGTGACCGGACTGCCAGCTCCTACGAGCAGTACTTC
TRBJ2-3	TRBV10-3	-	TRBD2	CAITASGDTDTQYF	TGTGCCATCACGGCTAGCGGGGACACAGATACGCAGTATTTT
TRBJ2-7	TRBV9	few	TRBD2	CASPLRTPTSGGKPSYEQYF	TGTGCCAGTCCACTCCGAACACCGACTAGCGGGGGAAAACCTTCCTACGAGCAGTACTTC
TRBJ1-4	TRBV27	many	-	CASSSEGGEKLFF	TGTGCCAGCAGTTCGGAAGGCGGGGAAAAACTGTTTTTT
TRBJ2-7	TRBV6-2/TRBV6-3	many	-	CASSYPAYEQYF	TGTGCCAGCAGTTACCCCGCCTACGAGCAGTACTTC
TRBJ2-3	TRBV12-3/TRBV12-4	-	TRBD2	CASASFAGVITDTQYF	TGTGCCAGTGCCAGCTTCGCGGGGGTAATAACAGATACGCAGTATTTT
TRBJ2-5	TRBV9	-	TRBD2	CASSVELAGGETQYF	TGTGCCAGCAGCGTAGAGTTAGCGGGGGGTGAGACCCAGTACTTC
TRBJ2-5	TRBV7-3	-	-	CASSLNPRGETQYF	TGTGCCAGCAGCTTAAATCCCCGAGGGGAGACCCAGTACTTC
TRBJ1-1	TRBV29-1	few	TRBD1	CSVEESRGAITEAFF	TGCAGCGTTGAAGAGTCCAGGGGGGCCATCACTGAAGCTTTCTTT
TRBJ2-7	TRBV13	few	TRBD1	CASTSGTGPGEQYF	TGTGCCAGCACCTCCGGGACAGGTCCCGGCGAGCAGTACTTC
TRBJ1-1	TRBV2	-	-	CANQGYTEAFF	TGTGCCAACCAGGGGTACACTGAAGCTTTCTTT
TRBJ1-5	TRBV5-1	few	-	CASSPSPRVNQPQHF	TGCGCCAGCAGCCCGTCACCAAGGGTTAATCAGCCCCAGCATTTT
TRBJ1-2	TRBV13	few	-	CASSWSTAEGPNYGYTF	TGTGCCAGCAGCTGGTCGACAGCAGAAGGACCTAACTATGGCTACACCTTC
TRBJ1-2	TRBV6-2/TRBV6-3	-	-	CASSYPGAHYGYTF	TGTGCCAGCAGTTACCCAGGGGCGCACTATGGCTACACCTTC
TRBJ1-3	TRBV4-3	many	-	CASSHLTDHSGNTIYF	TGCGCCAGCAGCCACCTAACAGATCACTCTGGAAACACCATATATTTT
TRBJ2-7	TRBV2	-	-	CASRRTQSYEQYF	TGTGCCAGCAGGAGGACACAATCCTACGAGCAGTACTTC
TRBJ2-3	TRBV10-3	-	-	CAISESKRGTDTQYF	TGTGCCATCAGTGAGTCTAAGAGGGGCACAGATACGCAGTATTTT
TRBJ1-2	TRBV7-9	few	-	CASSLSVGLAYGYTF	TGTGCCAGCAGCCTTAGCGTGGGGCTGGCCTATGGCTACACCTTC
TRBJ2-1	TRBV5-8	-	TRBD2	CASSSLAGGSYNEQFF	TGTGCCAGCAGCTCCTTAGCGGGGGGGTCCTACAATGAGCAGTTCTTC
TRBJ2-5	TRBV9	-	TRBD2	CASSADGRGVQETQYF	TGTGCCAGCAGCGCGGACGGGCGGGGGGTACAAGAGACCCAGTACTTC
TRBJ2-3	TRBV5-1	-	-	CASSNLGRFTDTQYF	TGCGCCAGCTCGAACTTGGGACGATTCACAGATACGCAGTATTTT
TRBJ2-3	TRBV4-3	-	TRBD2	CASSQEPGGATDTQYF	TGCGCCAGCAGCCAAGAACCGGGGGGGGCGACAGATACGCAGTATTTT
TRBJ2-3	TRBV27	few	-	CASSRRDTSTDTQYF	TGTGCCAGCAGTCGCCGGGACACTAGCACAGATACGCAGTATTTT
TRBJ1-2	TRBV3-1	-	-	CASSQGRDGYGYTF	TGTGCCAGCAGCCAAGGCAGGGACGGCTATGGCTACACCTTC
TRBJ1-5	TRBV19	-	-	CASSGHDGQPQHF	TGTGCCAGTAGTGGCCACGATGGACAGCCCCAGCATTTT
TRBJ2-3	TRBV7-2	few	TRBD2	CASSLGPAGPDTQYF	TGTGCCAGCAGCTTAGGTCCAGCGGGGCCAGATACGCAGTATTTT
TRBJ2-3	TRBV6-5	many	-	CASSPVGSSTDTQYF	TGTGCCAGCAGTCCAGTAGGATCTAGCACAGATACGCAGTATTTT
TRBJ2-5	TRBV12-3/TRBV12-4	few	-	CASTLGGAGGPQETQYF	TGTGCCAGCACCTTAGGGGGCGCGGGGGGCCCACAAGAGACCCAGTACTTC